Listed here are 3 T cell receptor beta chains from one sample, sequenced in a study of vaccination and CD4 T cells after COVID-19. Regarding treatment: roughly ten-day PBMC culture with coronavirus spike peptide pools or control peptides (ViraFEST assay). Sequence data for DNA of cultured CD4+ T cells were generated by the Oncomine TCR Beta short-read assay. TCRdb independently ran MiXCR on the PCR reads; one entry per CDR3 protein. The sample has over 3,500 distinct CDR3 sequences, 15% to 20% seen once. No antigen has been identified for these receptors. The source material was CD4+ T cells from blood, cultured in vitro. The source is a human donor who had recovered from COVID-19.

This clonotype has just one count. The J gene is TRBJ2-5, the V gene TRBV5-1; TRBD1 agrees at 9 bases. Trimming cost V 4 bases and J 2 bases; bases outside gene matches: 9. Per the germline V gene, CDR1 is SGHRS and CDR2 is YFSETQ. The CDR3 covers 16 residues. The CDR3 sequence is CASSLYRGLGQETQYF. The CDR3 coding sequence is TGCGCCAGCAGCCTTTACAGGGGGCTAGGTCAAGAGACCCAGTACTTC.

This clonotype has just one count. This chain joins TRBV20-1 and TRBJ2-5; D may be TRBD1 (5 bases). The CDR3 length is 15 residues. CDR1 DFQATT and CDR2 SNEGSKA come from the germline V gene (reference sequence). V shed 0 bases and J shed 4 bases, with 15 bases lying between them. CDR3 in amino acids: CSARDRGRATETQYF. The CDR3 DNA sequence: TGCAGTGCTAGAGATCGCGGCAGGGCGACAGAGACCCAGTACTTC.

This clonotype is medium-sized. The chain has TRBV20-1 and TRBJ1-1; TRBD1 agrees at 8 bases. J was trimmed by 7 bases and V by 4 bases; bases with no gene match: 11. This CDR3 has 14 residues. Germline CDR1 DFQATT, CDR2 SNEGSKA (reference sequence). Here the CDR3 reads CSAMQGARINEAFF. The CDR3 coding sequence is TGCAGTGCTATGCAGGGGGCGCGTATAAATGAAGCTTTCTTT.